This T cell receptor beta chain was sequenced for a study of a mutant IDH1 vaccine in newly diagnosed glioma. About the study: It was at week 35 that visit V12 occurred, and at week 47 that visit V13 did.

The data were produced by immunoSEQ multiplex PCR, yet TCRdb's version contains in-frame clones alone and is incomplete. Among about 48,000 clones listed, over 60% were seen once. In this sample, this clone turned up once. Its antigen is undetermined. The CDR3 has 14 amino acids. V was clipped by 9 bases and J by 5 bases, with 18 bases between them. Germline lookup yields CDR1 LNHDA and CDR2 SQIVND (reference sequence). Time point specified: week 35, safety follow-up. Every vaccine dose comprised 300 ug of mutant IDH1 20-mer peptide plus topical imiquimod. Findings and caveats of the study: Immune responses induced by vaccination arose in under 95% of the patients.

This clonotype was obtained from a man in his forties or fifties with glioma. Sequencing used PBMCs, obtained from a glioma patient whose treatment included an IDH1 peptide vaccine. This chain connects TRBV19 to TRBJ2-3; D call uncertain. CDR3 nucleotides: TGTGCCAGCCGACCCACCAAAACCGGAGATACGCAGTATTTT. Amino acids: CASRPTKTGDTQYF.